This passage covers 28 T cell receptor beta chains from one sample sequenced in a study of shared clonotypes between healthy human individuals (dated by TCRdb to 2019 to 2021). Libraries were made using the immunoSEQ multiplex PCR assay. TCRdb stores this immuneACCESS table with in-frame sequences only. Part of the clones is absent; in the studies checked, under half of the shortfall reflects unresolved V genes, and no reason is known for the rest. This sample has a few million clones in its table, and 85% to 95% of those were observed once. The ten largest account for 0.35% to 0.45% of the sample. What was sequenced was naive CD4+ T cells from PBMCs. Explained via the paper, the cell subset or site label denotes: CD45RA+ positively selected. These receptors came from a man aged 18 to 35 in good health. Some clones in this sample may be carry-over from other donors' samples.

Turning to this clone: Other DNA variants within this sample encode the same CDR3. This chain connects TRBV7-3 to TRBJ1-1; 8 bases agree with TRBD1. V trimming: 5 bases; J trimming: 3 bases; junction bases outside the gene matches: 5. The length of the CDR3 is 14 residues. CDR1 is SGHTA, CDR2 FQGTGA, per germline. The CDR3 DNA sequence: TGTGCCAGCAGCCGGCAGGGGGCGGACACTGAAGCTTTCTTT. Its protein product is CASSRQGADTEAFF.

On this clone: This CDR3 is also generated by other DNA sequences in the sample. The genes are TRBV6-6 and TRBJ2-1, with 8 bases identical to TRBD2. V shed 5 bases and J 0 bases; nucleotides not matched to a gene: 3. This CDR3 spans 15 amino acids. Germline V gene data show CDR1 as MNHNY and CDR2 as SVGAGI (reference sequence). In nucleotides, the CDR3 is TGTGCCAGCAGTCAGAGCGGGAGCTCCTACAATGAGCAGTTCTTC. This translates into CASSQSGSSYNEQFF.

J is TRBJ1-2 and V is TRBV4-1; D not certain. Trimming took 0 bases from V and 8 from J, leaving 13 bases between them. CDR3 length: 14 residues. CDR1 MGHRA and CDR2 YSYEKL come from the germline V gene. CDR3 amino acids: CASSQDFPTLGYTF. In nucleotides, the CDR3 is TGCGCCAGCAGCCAAGATTTCCCCACGCTAGGCTACACCTTC.

The chain employs TRBV7-2 and TRBJ2-5, with D perhaps matching TRBD2 (5 bases). V lost 5 bases and J lost 2, with 9 bases in between. The CDR3 spans 13 residues. Germline V gene lookup returns CDR1 SGHTA and CDR2 FQGNSA. The CDR3 nucleotides read TGTGCCAGCAGCACGGGAAGACAAGAGACCCAGTACTTC. Protein product: CASSTGRQETQYF.

The chain employs TRBV5-1 and TRBJ2-2, with D possibly called TRBD1 or TRBD2 (6 bases each). V lost 7 bases and J lost 5, with 18 bases in between. The CDR3 totals 15 residues. The germline gives CDR1 SGHRS, CDR2 YFSETQ. The CDR3 spells CASGGGYPGTGELFF. The CDR3 DNA follows: TGCGCCAGCGGAGGGGGGTACCCAGGGACCGGGGAGCTGTTTTTT.

This clone showed up just once. The chain carries TRBV6-6 and TRBJ1-2; TRBD1 is a possible D gene (5 bases). V gave up 6 bases and J gave up 3 bases, with 14 bases separating them. This CDR3 contains 14 residues. CDR1 is MNHNY, CDR2 SVGAGI, per germline (reference sequence). The CDR3 protein is CASSRTGGDYGYTF. The CDR3 coding sequence is TGTGCCAGCAGCCGAACAGGTGGGGACTATGGCTACACCTTC.

V gene TRBV2 combines with J gene TRBJ1-2; D remains ambiguous. Germline values: CDR1 SNHLY, CDR2 FYNNEI. The CDR3 runs to 13 residues. The germline V and J ends were trimmed by 1 base and 7 bases, with 10 bases remaining between them. CDR3 DNA: TGTGCCAGCAGTGAAGTCGTTGGAGGTGGCTACACCTTC. It translates to CASSEVVGGGYTF.

In its sample, this clone was seen a few times. The CDR3 region has the DNA TGTGCCTGGAGTGCGGGCGAGGTCCAGCCCCAGCATTTT. As protein: CAWSAGEVQPQHF. This chain joins TRBV30 and TRBJ1-5; D is ambiguous. The CDR3 extends over 13 amino acids. Trimming left V 1 base short and J 7 bases short, with 11 bases between. The germline V gene has CDR1 GTSNPN and CDR2 SVGIG (reference sequence).

This clone came up a few times. Additional DNA sequences in this sample encode the identical CDR3. The chain uses TRBV10-3 and TRBJ2-7, with no clear D. The germline gives CDR1 ENHRY, CDR2 SYGVKD. This CDR3 contains 11 residues. Trimming shortened V by 1 base and J by 3 bases, and 1 base separated the two germline ends. The CDR3 nucleotides read TGTGCCATCAGTGAGTACTACGAGCAGTACTTC. It encodes CAISEYYEQYF.

V and J are TRBV2 and TRBJ2-7; the D is unclear. CDR3 size: 12 residues. CDR1 SNHLY and CDR2 FYNNEI come from the germline V gene. Trimming took 7 bases from V and 2 from J, leaving 9 bases between them. CDR3 DNA: TGTGCCAGCAACAACCGCGCCTACGAGCAGTACTTC. This encodes CASNNRAYEQYF.

This chain joins TRBV11-2 and TRBJ2-1, with TRBD2 matching 12 bases. Losses at the gene ends were 2 bases for V and 4 bases for J; bases not matched to a gene: 6. In germline, CDR1 is SGHAT, CDR2 FQNNGV. The CDR3 extends over 17 amino acids. CDR3 sequence reads: CASSLPPTSGRYNEQFF. For the CDR3, the DNA is TGTGCCAGCAGCTTACCTCCCACTAGCGGGAGGTACAATGAGCAGTTCTTC. Full variable domain (rest looked up from reference TRBV11-2 and TRBJ2-1): EAGVAQSPRYKIIEKRQSVAFWCNPISGHATLYWYQQILGQGPKLLIQFQNNGVVDDSQLPKDRFSAERLKGVDSTLKIQPAKLEDSAVYLCASSLPPTSGRYNEQFFGPGTRLTVL.

The J gene is TRBJ2-3, the V gene TRBV6-6; a possible D gene is TRBD2 (6 bases). The CDR3 is 16 amino acids. CDR1 is MNHNY, CDR2 SVGAGI, per germline (reference sequence). The germline V and J ends were trimmed by 2 bases and 0 bases, with 12 bases remaining between them. The CDR3 sequence is CASSYGRGLSTDTQYF. The CDR3 region has the DNA TGTGCCAGCAGTTACGGGCGGGGATTAAGCACAGATACGCAGTATTTT.

A note on this clone: Distinct nucleotide sequences in the sample also encode this CDR3. V and J are TRBV7-3 and TRBJ2-7; TRBD1 agrees at 7 bases. Germline values: CDR1 SGHTA, CDR2 FQGTGA. This CDR3 is 13 amino acids long. J lost 6 bases, V lost 5 bases, and 7 bases had no gene match. As DNA, the CDR3 is TGTGCCAGCAGCCGCGACAGGGCCGGCGAGCAGTACTTC. Translating gives CASSRDRAGEQYF.

This rearrangement joins TRBV28 to TRBJ2-1; D remains ambiguous. The germline CDR1 and CDR2 sequences are MDHEN and SYDVKM. The CDR3 covers 11 residues. V lost 8 bases to trimming and J lost 2 bases, with 4 bases between them. CDR3 nucleotide sequence: TGTGCCAGCCGTACCTACAATGAGCAGTTCTTC. Protein product: CASRTYNEQFF.

The rearrangement uses TRBV13 and TRBJ1-1; D is unresolved. Trimming left V 1 base short and J 5 bases short, with 11 bases between. The CDR3 is 14 amino acids. Germline V gives CDR1 PRHDT, CDR2 FYEKMQ (reference sequence). The CDR3, as DNA: TGTGCCAGCAGCTTAGACAGTGTGAGAACTGAAGCTTTCTTT. It specifies CASSLDSVRTEAFF.

The sample holds one count of this clone. This chain links TRBV19 with TRBJ1-5; D ambiguous. Trimming pared 6 bases from V and 5 bases from J, leaving 11 bases between. CDR1 LNHDA and CDR2 SQIVND come from the germline V gene (reference sequence). The CDR3 consists of 13 residues. This CDR3 is CASRDTVHQPQHF. CDR3 in DNA: TGTGCCAGTAGGGATACAGTTCATCAGCCCCAGCATTTT.

The V call is TRBV11-3, the J call TRBJ2-1, with D perhaps matching TRBD1 (6 bases). Germline V CDR1 and CDR2: SGHNT, YENEEA. The CDR3 spans 13 residues. V lost 5 bases and J lost 2, with 7 bases in between. The CDR3 spells CASSTGTYNEQFF. The CDR3 DNA reads as TGTGCCAGCAGCACAGGGACCTACAATGAGCAGTTCTTC.

The chain couples TRBV6-5 to TRBJ1-1; tentatively, D is TRBD1 (5 bases). The CDR3 is 13 amino acids. Looked up from germline, CDR1 is MNHEY and CDR2 is SVGAGI. Trimming stripped 2 bases from V and 10 bases from J, with 14 bases between. CDR3 amino acids: CASSYPATGVAFF. Here the CDR3 DNA reads TGTGCCAGCAGTTACCCCGCCACGGGGGTAGCTTTCTTT.

This sequence joins TRBV30 and TRBJ1-2; TRBD1 might be the D (5 bases). The CDR3 covers 14 residues. Germline assignment: CDR1 GTSNPN and CDR2 SVGIG (reference sequence). With 4 bases removed from V and 8 bases from J, the gap between germline ends came to 20 bases. CDR3 protein: CAWTFVGGVQGYTF. The DNA for the CDR3 is TGTGCCTGGACGTTTGTTGGGGGAGTGCAGGGCTACACCTTC.

The rearrangement links TRBV28 to TRBJ2-1; 7 nucleotides match TRBD2. The germline V gene has CDR1 MDHEN and CDR2 SYDVKM. The ends lost 6 bases at V and 4 bases at J; junction bases unmatched: 9. CDR3 length: 15 residues. The CDR3 protein is CASSNSAGEYNEQFF. The CDR3 DNA reads TGTGCCAGCAGCAACTCTGCGGGAGAATACAATGAGCAGTTCTTC.

The CDR3 DNA reads TGTGCCAGCAGCGCGGACGGAGCTCTACGGCAGTACTTC. Amino acids: CASSADGALRQYF. V gene TRBV9 combines with J gene TRBJ2-7; D gene uncertain. Germline-derived CDR1 and CDR2 are SGDLS and YYNGEE. V gave up 3 bases and J gave up 9 bases, with 16 bases separating them. The CDR3 is 13 amino acids.

The table lists this clone with a few counts. The genes are TRBV7-9 and TRBJ1-5; D perhaps matches TRBD1 (5 bases). The germline CDR1 and CDR2 sequences are SEHNR and FQNEAQ (reference sequence). The V end lost 5 bases, the J end lost 8 bases, and 16 bases lay between the germline ends. The CDR3 covers 14 residues. The CDR3 region is CASSRTGGFEPQHF. Here the CDR3 DNA reads TGTGCCAGCAGCCGTACGGGGGGGTTTGAGCCCCAGCATTTT.

The J gene is TRBJ1-5, the V gene TRBV4-2; D perhaps matches TRBD1 (6 bases). Germline-derived CDR1 and CDR2 are LGHNA and YNFKEQ. Deletions cut 0 bases from V and 2 bases from J, with 8 bases between. This CDR3 spans 15 amino acids. This CDR3 is CASSQDEGGNQPQHF. The CDR3 region has the DNA TGTGCCAGCAGCCAAGATGAGGGGGGCAATCAGCCCCAGCATTTT.

The chain combines TRBV18 with TRBJ1-3; D call uncertain. Germline lookup yields CDR1 KGHSH and CDR2 LQKENI. Trimming cost V 3 bases and J 6 bases, with 18 bases left between them. This CDR3 has 16 amino acids. The CDR3 DNA follows: TGTGCCAGCTCACCGTCCGGCAGAGCATTTCAAAACACCATATATTTT. It specifies CASSPSGRAFQNTIYF.

This rearrangement joins TRBV29-1 to TRBJ1-5; D not resolved. The V gene lost 5 bases and the J gene lost 1 base, with 9 bases spanning the gap. The CDR3 consists of 13 residues. Germline lookup yields CDR1 SQVTM and CDR2 ANQGSEA. Written as DNA, the CDR3 is TGCAGCGTTAGGGTTTCGAGCAATCAGCCCCAGCATTTT. This encodes CSVRVSSNQPQHF.

This clone occurred a few times. The V gene is TRBV27, the J gene TRBJ1-1; 10 nucleotides line up with TRBD1. With 5 bases clipped from V and 3 bases from J, the junction kept 6 bases outside the gene matches. Looked up from germline, CDR1 is MNHEY and CDR2 is SMNVEV (reference sequence). The CDR3 is 15 residues long. CDR3 in amino acids: CASSRRQGAYTEAFF. The CDR3 DNA reads TGTGCCAGCAGTAGAAGACAGGGGGCGTACACTGAAGCTTTCTTT.

The chain employs TRBV5-4 and TRBJ1-2, with 7 bases lining up with TRBD1. Germline CDR1 reads SGHNT; CDR2 reads YYREEE (reference sequence). This CDR3 has 15 residues. The trim removed 7 bases at V and 3 bases at J, leaving 12 bases unmatched. The CDR3 protein is CASRTADQGDYGYTF. The DNA for the CDR3 is TGTGCCAGCCGGACCGCGGATCAGGGGGACTATGGCTACACCTTC.

V is TRBV21-1 and J is TRBJ1-1; TRBD1, the table's D call, lacks a check against the DNA. TRBV21-1 is annotated as a pseudogene. This CDR3 is built from 15 residues. The CDR3 protein is CASSYRGGRGTEAFF. For the CDR3, the DNA is TGTGCCAGCTCCTACAGGGGAGGAAGGGGAACTGAAGCTTTCTTT.